These T cell receptor beta chains were read from a single sample in a study of blood T cells in healthy people across ages. TCRdb called the 5' RACE reads again in MiXCR, with one record for every CDR3 protein. The sample carries some 700,000 distinct CDR3 sequences, 43% recorded once. The sequencing input was blood. The receptors here all came from an older woman in good health. The CDR3 runs from the conserved cysteine through the conserved F or W. The D gene is left open where the match is weak.

d_call	v_call	j_call	cdr3_aa
NA	TRBV9	TRBJ2-3	CASSVSGPGDTDTQYF
NA	TRBV12-3/TRBV12-4	TRBJ2-7	CASRSLSYEQYF
TRBD2	TRBV20-1	TRBJ2-5	CSAYGLALGETQYF
TRBD1	TRBV29-1	TRBJ1-2	CSVETGENYGYTF
TRBD2	TRBV15	TRBJ2-1	CATSSPPVRLAGETGEQFF
TRBD2	TRBV12-3/TRBV12-4	TRBJ2-1	CASSFVASGRDEQFF
TRBD2	TRBV15	TRBJ2-7	CATSRGLAGTYEQYF
NA	TRBV5-1	TRBJ2-3	CASSAPGTSTDTQYF
TRBD2	TRBV6-5	TRBJ2-7	CASSKLAGALYEQYF
TRBD1	TRBV10-3	TRBJ1-1	CAISDRGNTEAFF
TRBD1	TRBV12-3/TRBV12-4	TRBJ1-2	CASSPTGAYGYTF
TRBD1	TRBV29-1	NA	CSVEAGTGTSYEQYF
NA	TRBV5-4	TRBJ2-5	CASSWVGKETQYF
TRBD2	TRBV29-1	TRBJ2-2	CSAQRLAGKRGTGELFF
TRBD2	TRBV24-1	NA	CATSDNSGKDYEQYF
NA	TRBV3-1	TRBJ2-1	CASSPRPEYNEQFF
NA	TRBV3-1	TRBJ2-3	CASSHDAGLGTDTQYF
TRBD2	TRBV20-1	TRBJ2-7	CSARGELAAYEQYF
TRBD2	TRBV20-1	TRBJ2-5	CSAPGLAGVGQYF
TRBD1	TRBV29-1	TRBJ2-7	CSVARRTGSHEQYF
NA	TRBV4-3	TRBJ2-7	CASSQSNTFSYEQYF
NA	TRBV21-1	TRBJ2-4	CASSKVLRNRENNEQYF
NA	TRBV10-3	TRBJ2-7	CAISEGPGNAGEQYF
TRBD2	TRBV7-2	TRBJ2-5	CASSLTSGDYETQYF
NA	TRBV28	NA	CASAKTRDSDYEQYF
NA	TRBV28	TRBJ1-2	CASSPGGGAYGYTF
NA	TRBV5-1	TRBJ1-6	CASSLARGAGNSPLHF
NA	TRBV2	TRBJ2-1	CASGGGAYEQFF
NA	TRBV30	TRBJ2-5	CAWSGFRETQYF
NA	TRBV19	TRBJ2-7	CASSSAAVLLYEQYF
TRBD1	TRBV20-1	TRBJ1-6	CSADTGDSPLHF
TRBD2	TRBV6-4	TRBJ2-3	CASSEGLAATDTQYF
NA	TRBV7-2	TRBJ2-5	CASSFRLQGSGLQETQYF
TRBD2	TRBV2	TRBJ2-1	CASSEEWGGRQFF
TRBD1	TRBV6-6	TRBJ1-1	CASSNTGAPNTEAFF
NA	TRBV3-1	TRBJ1-6	CASRYGTNVNSPLHF
NA	TRBV9	TRBJ2-7	CASSNRDSVYEQYF
NA	TRBV9	TRBJ2-7	CASSVGNYGTYEQYF
NA	TRBV20-1	TRBJ2-3	CSARDGGWGGTSTDTQYF
TRBD1	TRBV5-1	TRBJ1-1	CASSGWEGANTEAFF
TRBD1	TRBV25-1	TRBJ1-5	CASSTGDRGNQPQHF
NA	TRBV28	TRBJ2-3	CASSSAPGSDTQYF
NA	TRBV24-1	TRBJ2-5	CAISDPQETQYF
TRBD1	TRBV11-2	TRBJ1-6	CASSSTGGPSPLHF
NA	TRBV7-3	TRBJ2-7	CASRSSSVEQYF
TRBD1	TRBV29-1	TRBJ2-2	CSVERQGTTGELFF